These 27 T cell receptor beta chains were sequenced from one sample in a study of blood T cells in healthy people across ages. Combining a sample-barcoded 5' primer with a J-beta primer mix, a second PCR ran for about 7 to 12 cycles. Using its own MiXCR run on the 5' RACE reads, TCRdb lists one record per CDR3 protein. Of approximately 800,000 distinct CDR3 sequences in the sample, 20% to 30% were seen once. These records were also assigned to another study, of T cells of mothers and their children.

Input material: blood. The receptor set was obtained from a boy younger than 18 in good health.

As regards this clonotype: The junction departs from the called germline gene at one end, perhaps through a read error. The V gene is TRBV7-9, the J gene TRBJ1-3; D perhaps matches TRBD1 (6 bases). The CDR3 sequence is 14 residues long. CDR1 and CDR2 from the germline V gene are SEHNR and FQNEAQ (reference sequence). The CDR3 nucleotides are TGTGCCAGCGGCTTCTCCGGGGGCAGAAACACCATATATTTT. Its translation: CASGFSGGRNTIYF.

This clonotype is medium-sized within its sample. This rearrangement joins TRBV2 to TRBJ2-5, with D unclear. Trimming removed 7 bases from V and 5 bases from J, with 20 bases in between. Germline CDR1 SNHLY, CDR2 FYNNEI. This CDR3 region has 15 residues. The CDR3 coding sequence is TGTGCCAGCACGGATGCCGGGCGTGCTCTGGAGACCCAGTACTTC. Its protein is CASTDAGRALETQYF.

This clonotype showed up just a few times. The chain employs TRBV6-5 and TRBJ1-6; D unresolved. CDR3 size: 17 residues. V lost 4 bases to trimming and J lost 3 bases, with 16 bases between them. CDR1 is MNHEY, CDR2 SVGAGI, per germline. In DNA, the CDR3 is TGTGCCAGCAGTTCCCAAGCAAGGACGGTCTATAATTCACCCCTCCACTTT. Its protein is CASSSQARTVYNSPLHF.

This clonotype turned up a few times. This sequence joins TRBV6-2 or TRBV6-3 and TRBJ2-1; 10 positions match TRBD2. This CDR3 comprises 17 residues. Germline V gives CDR1 MNHEY, CDR2 SVGEGT. J gave up 8 bases and V 5 bases, and 15 bases lay outside the gene matches. The CDR3 spells CASSLPIGSGRSDEQFF. Here the CDR3 DNA reads TGTGCCAGCAGTCTCCCTATTGGTAGCGGGAGGTCTGATGAGCAGTTCTTC.

A few counts support this clonotype. The chain uses TRBV5-1 and TRBJ2-5; 14 bases agree with TRBD2. TRBJ2-7 explains the end of the DNA better; the J call may be wrong. The CDR3 length is 18 residues. In germline, CDR1 is SGHRS, CDR2 YFSETQ. CDR3 in DNA: TGCGCCAGCAGCCAACCAGGACTAGCGGGGGGCCGCACATCCGAGCAGTACTTC. Translated, it gives CASSQPGLAGGRTSEQYF.

V is TRBV29-1 and J is TRBJ1-1; D possibly corresponds to TRBD1 (5 bases). Germline values: CDR1 SQVTM, CDR2 ANQGSEA. The CDR3 loop spans 14 amino acids. Trimming cost V 4 bases and J 1 base, with 13 bases left between them. The CDR3 is CSVGGGGRNTEAFF. The CDR3 DNA reads as TGCAGCGTTGGGGGTGGGGGTAGGAACACTGAAGCTTTCTTT.

This clonotype was counted between two and nine times. This rearrangement joins TRBV29-1 to TRBJ2-7, with D possibly matching TRBD2 (6 bases). CDR3 length: 12 amino acids. The germline V gene has CDR1 SQVTM and CDR2 ANQGSEA. V lost 7 bases to trimming and J lost 5 bases, with 15 bases between them. The CDR3: CSGGTESDEQYF. The DNA of the CDR3 is TGCAGCGGTGGGACTGAATCTGACGAGCAGTACTTC.

The chain employs TRBV29-1 and TRBJ1-2; the D is unclear. The germline gives CDR1 SQVTM, CDR2 ANQGSEA. This CDR3 has 12 amino acids. Trimming took 0 bases from V and 4 from J, leaving 6 bases between them. CDR3 DNA sequence: TGCAGCGTTGAAGAGCTGGCCTATGGCTACACCTTC. Protein product: CSVEELAYGYTF.

This clonotype was detected ten times or more. The chain uses TRBV20-1 and TRBJ2-3; unclear D gene. Germline lookup yields CDR1 DFQATT and CDR2 SNEGSKA (reference sequence). The ends were cut back, 1 base at V and 0 bases at J, with 8 bases in the middle. The CDR3 consists of 14 residues. The chain's CDR3 is CSARVPPSTDTQYF. In DNA, the CDR3 is TGCAGTGCTAGAGTCCCCCCTAGCACAGATACGCAGTATTTT.

The chain has TRBV6-5 and TRBJ1-2; D gene ambiguous. Between the trimmed V and J ends, which lost 4 bases and 5 bases, there was a span of 17 bases. CDR3 length: 15 amino acids. CDR1 MNHEY and CDR2 SVGAGI come from the germline V gene. The CDR3 protein is CASSFGSPLGYGYTF. CDR3 in DNA: TGTGCCAGCAGTTTCGGCAGTCCCCTCGGGTATGGCTACACCTTC.

This chain links TRBV4-1 with TRBJ1-6; tentatively, D is TRBD1 (5 bases). This CDR3 comprises 15 residues. V gave up 3 bases and J gave up 13 bases, with 19 bases separating them. Germline assignment: CDR1 MGHRA and CDR2 YSYEKL. CDR3 nucleotide sequence: TGCGCCAGCAGCCACTTAGCAGCGGACACGAGGCCCCTCCACTTT. Protein product: CASSHLAADTRPLHF.

The chain is built from TRBV28 and TRBJ1-4; the match to TRBD1 covers 8 bases. Germline loops: CDR1 MDHEN, CDR2 SYDVKM. V shed 3 bases and J 7 bases; nucleotides not matched to a gene: 13. This CDR3 is built from 17 residues. CDR3: CASSFLGQGVGIEKLFF. DNA of the CDR3: TGTGCCAGCAGTTTTTTAGGACAGGGAGTGGGTATTGAAAAACTGTTTTTT. Using reference TRBV28 and TRBJ1-4 for the parts outside the CDR3, the full variable domain is DVKVTQSSRYLVKRTGEKVFLECVQDMDHENMFWYRQDPGLGLRLIYFSYDVKMKEKGDIPEGYSVSREKKERFSLILESASTNQTSMYLCASSFLGQGVGIEKLFFGSGTQLSVL.

The chain carries TRBV5-1 and TRBJ2-7, with D perhaps matching TRBD2 (5 bases). This CDR3 region has 13 residues. V lost 3 bases to trimming and J lost 5 bases, with 12 bases between them. The germline V gene encodes CDR1 SGHRS and CDR2 YFSETQ. The CDR3 coding sequence is TGCGCCAGCAGCTCACGGTCGGGGAACGAGCAGTACTTC. Translation gives CASSSRSGNEQYF.

In regard to this clonotype: The junction shows a germline mismatch at one end, possibly a read error. The V and J genes are TRBV7-2 and TRBJ2-7; tentative D call: TRBD2 (7 bases). The CDR3 runs to 15 residues. In germline, CDR1 is SGHTA, CDR2 FQGNSA. Here the CDR3 DNA reads TGTGCCAGCAGATTAGGCGGGGGCCTCACCTACGAGCAGTACTTC. Translated, it gives CASRLGGGLTYEQYF.

The chain couples TRBV5-4 to TRBJ1-6; D might be TRBD1 (6 bases). Trimming took 2 bases from V and 8 from J, leaving 11 bases between them. The CDR3 is 14 residues long. CDR1 SGHNT and CDR2 YYREEE come from the germline V gene (reference sequence). The CDR3 loop is CASSFQGRHSPLHF. CDR3 coding DNA: TGTGCCAGCAGCTTCCAGGGGAGGCATTCACCCCTCCACTTT.

This clonotype was observed a handful of times. J is TRBJ2-7 and V is TRBV5-1; D is unresolved. CDR3 length: 12 amino acids. The germline CDR1 and CDR2 sequences are SGHRS and YFSETQ. Trimming left V 8 bases short and J 6 bases short, with 15 bases between. The CDR3 spells CASSVPGAEQYF. The CDR3 DNA follows: TGCGCCAGTTCCGTACCCGGAGCCGAGCAGTACTTC.

V usage is TRBV5-1 and J usage is TRBJ2-3; 12 bases line up with TRBD2. The germline V gene has CDR1 SGHRS and CDR2 YFSETQ. This CDR3 is built from 18 residues. J was trimmed by 3 bases and V by 1 base; bases with no gene match: 9. CDR3 amino acids: CASSLYGEGLAGTDTQYF. In DNA form, the CDR3 reads TGCGCCAGCAGCTTGTACGGAGAAGGACTAGCGGGGACAGATACGCAGTATTTT.

The V call is TRBV20-1, the J call TRBJ1-4; a possible D gene is TRBD1 (6 bases). Germline lookup yields CDR1 DFQATT and CDR2 SNEGSKA (reference sequence). CDR3 size: 13 residues. Trimming left V 3 bases short and J 7 bases short, with 12 bases between. Here the CDR3 DNA reads TGCAGTGCTAGGCAGGGAGGGGGTGAAAAACTGTTTTTT. This encodes CSARQGGGEKLFF.

In this sample, this clonotype turned up a few times. The V and J genes are TRBV4-1 and TRBJ2-3; D is possibly TRBD1 (5 bases). The length of the CDR3 is 14 residues. CDR1 and CDR2 from the germline V gene are MGHRA and YSYEKL. V was trimmed by 1 base and J by 2 bases, leaving 7 bases between them. CDR3 protein: CASSQGTNTDTQYF. For the CDR3, the DNA is TGCGCCAGCAGCCAAGGGACAAACACAGATACGCAGTATTTT.

This clonotype turned up a few times. The J gene is TRBJ2-1, the V gene TRBV20-1; the D call may be TRBD1 or TRBD2 (5 bases each). Germline V gene lookup returns CDR1 DFQATT and CDR2 SNEGSKA (reference sequence). This CDR3 is built from 14 residues. V lost 0 bases and J 3 bases, leaving 9 bases between the germline ends. CDR3 protein: CSARDGGVYNEQFF. The DNA of the CDR3 is TGCAGTGCTAGAGATGGGGGAGTCTACAATGAGCAGTTCTTC.

This clonotype was counted many times. The chain recombines TRBV15 with TRBJ2-5, with 7 positions matching TRBD2. The V gene end was trimmed by 1 base and the J gene end by 3 bases; junction bases not matched to a gene: 2. CDR1 LNHNV and CDR2 YYDKDF come from the germline V gene (reference sequence). The CDR3 covers 14 residues. CDR3 DNA: TGTGCCACCAGCAGAGGGGGGGGAAAAGAGACCCAGTACTTC. It specifies CATSRGGGKETQYF.

V gene TRBV7-9 combines with J gene TRBJ1-2; maybe TRBD1 (5 bases). Germline assignment: CDR1 SEHNR and CDR2 FQNEAQ (reference sequence). CDR3 length: 13 residues. The V end lost 6 bases, the J end lost 7 bases, and 15 bases lay between the germline ends. The CDR3 protein is CASSFTGFAGYTF. In DNA, the CDR3 is TGTGCCAGCAGTTTTACAGGTTTCGCTGGCTACACCTTC.

This clonotype has just a few counts. CDR3 amino acids: CASRDRPGAGEQYF. The CDR3 DNA is TGCGCCAGCAGAGACCGACCCGGGGCCGGCGAGCAGTACTTC. This chain connects TRBV4-1 to TRBJ2-7; D may match TRBD1 or TRBD2 (5 bases each). The CDR3 runs 14 residues. Germline lookup yields CDR1 MGHRA and CDR2 YSYEKL. V was shortened by 6 bases and J by 6 bases, with 18 bases between the two germline ends.

This chain links TRBV23-1 with TRBJ1-4; D unclear. TRBV23-1 is given ORF status, its function remaining uncertain. This CDR3 has 14 residues. V shed 4 bases and J shed 11 bases, with 17 bases lying between them. CDR3 DNA: TGCGCCAGCAGTCCGAGGCCCCAAGGACGGAAACTGTTTTTT. This encodes CASSPRPQGRKLFF.

The CDR3 DNA sequence: TGTGCCAGCAGCCTTAGGCGGCGGGAAGTGGCGGAGCAGTACTTC. It codes for CASSLRRREVAEQYF. V gene TRBV7-3 combines with J gene TRBJ2-7; maybe TRBD2 (6 bases). The CDR3 loop spans 15 amino acids. Germline assignment: CDR1 SGHTA and CDR2 FQGTGA. V lost 5 bases and J lost 7, with 21 bases in between.

The chain employs TRBV11-3 and TRBJ2-1; 7 nucleotides match TRBD1. This CDR3 region has 15 residues. Germline V CDR1 and CDR2: SGHNT, YENEEA. V gave up 5 bases and J gave up 9 bases; unmatched junction bases: 13. For the CDR3, the DNA is TGTGCCAGCAGCCATACAGGGGCCCCCCTCGGTGAGCAGTTCTTC. This gives the protein CASSHTGAPLGEQFF.

This clonotype has only a few counts. The DNA for the CDR3 is TGTGCCAGCACCCAGCGGCCGGCCGTCCAAGAGACCCAGTACTTC. This sequence encodes CASTQRPAVQETQYF. J is TRBJ2-1 and V is TRBV28; tentatively, D is TRBD2 (5 bases). The end of the DNA is better explained by TRBJ2-5, so the J call may be wrong. Germline values: CDR1 MDHEN, CDR2 SYDVKM. The CDR3 totals 15 residues.